Presented here are 10 T cell receptor beta chains from one specimen sequenced in a study of blood T cell repertoires in COVID-19. Using immunoSEQ multiplex PCR, the repertoire was profiled, and TCRdb retains in-frame clones only, with some absent. The table includes 200,000 to 250,000 clones, approximately 85% detected once. The sequenced sample consisted of peripheral blood. Receptors were obtained from a woman between 65 and 79 years old with COVID-19, enrolled during active disease.

This chain uses TRBV7-9 with TRBJ1-2; 7 bases agree with TRBD1. CDR3 size: 18 residues. Per the germline V gene, CDR1 is SEHNR and CDR2 is FQNEAQ (reference sequence). Trimming took 5 bases from V and 4 from J; bases not matched to a gene: 19. For the CDR3, the DNA is TGTGCCAGCAGCAAAAACCGGGACAGAGGGGACAATCGCTATGGCTACACCTTC. This codes for CASSKNRDRGDNRYGYTF.

The rearrangement joins TRBV11-2 to TRBJ1-1; D remains ambiguous. The germline V and J ends were trimmed by 0 bases and 4 bases, with 15 bases remaining between them. The CDR3 loop spans 16 amino acids. CDR1 is SGHAT, CDR2 FQNNGV, per germline. The CDR3: CASSLDRVDRGTEAFF. CDR3 nucleotides: TGTGCCAGCAGCTTAGATAGGGTTGATCGGGGCACTGAAGCTTTCTTT.

This clone was found once. The chain is built from TRBV11-3 and TRBJ1-1; 9 bases map to TRBD1. CDR1 is SGHNT and CDR2 is YENEEA in the germline V gene. The CDR3 covers 15 residues. The V segment lost 6 bases and the J segment 1 base; nucleotides outside the gene matches: 6. The DNA for the CDR3 is TGTGCCAGCAGTCCCACAGGGGGCTGGAACACTGAAGCTTTCTTT. Its protein product is CASSPTGGWNTEAFF.

The genes are TRBV5-4 and TRBJ2-7, with 12 bases matching TRBD2. Trimming took 2 bases from V and 1 from J; bases not matched to a gene: 1. The CDR3 contains 15 residues. Germline V gene lookup returns CDR1 SGHNT and CDR2 YYREEE (reference sequence). The CDR3 region is CASSFGLAGSYEQYF. In DNA, the CDR3 is TGTGCCAGCAGCTTCGGACTAGCGGGATCCTACGAGCAGTACTTC.

The genes are TRBV9 and TRBJ1-5; D uncertain. The CDR3 has 15 amino acids. V gave up 3 bases and J gave up 7 bases, with 17 bases separating them. The V gene's germline CDR1 is SGDLS and CDR2 YYNGEE. The CDR3 coding sequence is TGTGCCAGCAGCGCAGATGGGCGAGCTGGCCAGCCCCAGCATTTT. It encodes CASSADGRAGQPQHF.

This chain connects TRBV25-1 to TRBJ2-5; D uncertain. This CDR3 comprises 14 residues. With 0 bases removed from V and 3 bases from J, the gap between germline ends came to 8 bases. Germline V gene sequence: CDR1 MGHDK, CDR2 SYGVNS. The CDR3 DNA is TGTGCCAGCAGTGAATATCGCACAGAAGAGACCCAGTACTTC. Protein product: CASSEYRTEETQYF. Full variable domain (missing parts from reference TRBV25-1 and TRBJ2-5): EADIYQTPRYLVIGTGKKITLECSQTMGHDKMYWYQQDPGMELHLIHYSYGVNSTEKGDLSSESTVSRIRTEHFPLTLESARPSHTSQYLCASSEYRTEETQYFGPGTRLLVL.

This chain uses TRBV6-2 or TRBV6-3 with TRBJ1-5, with D hard to call. The CDR3 is made up of 13 amino acids. V lost 2 bases and J lost 3, with 5 bases in between. Germline-derived CDR1 and CDR2 are MNHEY and SVGEGT. This CDR3 is CASSYQFNQPQHF. The CDR3 nucleotides read TGTGCCAGCAGTTACCAGTTCAATCAGCCCCAGCATTTT.

This sequence joins TRBV4-3 and TRBJ2-6; tentatively, D is TRBD1 (5 bases). Germline V gene sequence: CDR1 LGHNA, CDR2 YSLEER. CDR3 length equals 18 residues. V was shortened by 0 bases and J by 0 bases, with 12 bases between the two germline ends. The DNA for the CDR3 is TGCGCCAGCAGCCAAGAATGGACACCCTCCTCTGGGGCCAACGTCCTGACTTTC. Translated: CASSQEWTPSSGANVLTF.

This clone has more than one count but fewer than ten. The V and J genes are TRBV2 and TRBJ1-2, with unresolved D. Trimming took 9 bases from V and 5 from J, leaving 16 bases between them. The germline CDR1 and CDR2 sequences are SNHLY and FYNNEI. The CDR3 spans 13 residues. For the CDR3, the DNA is TGTGCCAGTCGGGTGATGGGGAGGTATGGCTACACCTTC. This gives the protein CASRVMGRYGYTF.

The chain has TRBV12-3 or TRBV12-4 and TRBJ1-2; D gene unclear. Trimming left V 3 bases short and J 7 bases short, with 12 bases between. The length of the CDR3 is 13 residues. CDR3 sequence reads: CASSFRLGFGYTF. CDR3 sequence (DNA): TGTGCCAGCAGTTTTAGACTCGGGTTTGGCTACACCTTC.